This T cell receptor beta chain was captured in a study of vaccination effects on CD4 cells after COVID-19. On this clone itself: Its matching antigen is unknown.

Profiled with immunoSEQ multiplex PCR; TCRdb holds only in-frame clones, not every one. The sample lists about 64,000 clones, about 78% seen once, with roughly 2% in the top ten. The ViraFEST assay expanded antigen-specific CD4+ T cells with viral peptide pools before sequencing. At the end of more than 8 days of culture, CD4+ T cells were isolated. Every participant took two doses of the BNT162b2 or mRNA-1273 vaccine. This clonotype originated in a human donor who received a COVID-19 vaccine. The sample consisted of CD4+ T cells from PBMCs cultured with HCoV-OC43 spike peptides, taken after COVID-19 vaccination. Sample subset: HCoV-OC43 spike overlapping peptide pool stimulation.

The CDR3 protein is CASSRQGSSHNSPLHF. CDR3 nucleotides: TGTGCCAGCAGTCGACAGGGAAGTTCCCATAATTCACCCCTCCACTTT. The chain carries TRBV2 and TRBJ1-6; the match to TRBD1 covers 7 bases. Germline V gene lookup returns CDR1 SNHLY and CDR2 FYNNEI. The length of the CDR3 is 16 residues. J lost 5 bases, V lost 5 bases, and 9 bases had no gene match.